This T cell receptor (beta chain) was recorded in a study of blood T cells in healthy people across ages. Primed by a sample-barcoded 5' primer and a J-beta primer mix, a second PCR proceeded for 7 to 11 cycles. Tags on each cDNA molecule came from a template-switch adaptor with 12 random nucleotides. One entry per CDR3 protein, called by TCRdb with MiXCR from the 5' RACE reads. The sample holds hundreds of thousands of distinct CDR3 sequences, around two fifths seen once. This CDR3 has 14 amino acids. V dropped 5 bases and J dropped 5 bases, with 12 bases sitting between them. Germline V CDR1 and CDR2: SGHVS, FQNEAQ. Donation came from healthy Caucasian individuals in Russia who were aged 6 to 90.

The sequenced sample consisted of blood. The rearrangement uses TRBV7-8 and TRBJ1-4, with D possibly matching TRBD1 (6 bases). The receptor's source is a man of 80 years or more in good health. CDR3 coding DNA: TGTGCCAGCAGCACAGGGATATACAATGAAAAACTGTTTTTT. Translation: CASSTGIYNEKLFF.